Sequencing of this TCR beta chain was carried out in a study of blood T cell repertoires in COVID-19. Looking at the study overall: The United States, Italy and Spain provided the acute and convalescent COVID-19 samples. From T cells, B-cell-depleted T cells, or PBMCs came the material, which was cDNA or gDNA.

Original processing notes: For nucleated cells, counts were estimated from reference gene primer amplification. Assay: immunoSEQ multiplex PCR; the TCRdb copy retains only in-frame clones and omits some. The D gene and trimming were derived from the DNA, and the V and J assignments and clone size from that table. The sample has hundreds of thousands of clones, about 91% seen once. The V and J ends lost 4 bases and 0 bases, in that order; junction bases with no gene match: 12. Germline V lookup: CDR1 KGHSH, CDR2 LQKENI. This CDR3 spans 18 amino acids. Source material: peripheral blood. This TCR came from a woman aged 25 to 39 who had recovered from COVID-19. This chain joins TRBV18 and TRBJ2-3, with 8 bases aligning to TRBD1. The CDR3 sequence: CASSLRTGHWTSTDTQYF. CDR3 nucleotide sequence: TGTGCCAGCTCACTCAGGACAGGGCATTGGACTAGCACAGATACGCAGTATTTT.